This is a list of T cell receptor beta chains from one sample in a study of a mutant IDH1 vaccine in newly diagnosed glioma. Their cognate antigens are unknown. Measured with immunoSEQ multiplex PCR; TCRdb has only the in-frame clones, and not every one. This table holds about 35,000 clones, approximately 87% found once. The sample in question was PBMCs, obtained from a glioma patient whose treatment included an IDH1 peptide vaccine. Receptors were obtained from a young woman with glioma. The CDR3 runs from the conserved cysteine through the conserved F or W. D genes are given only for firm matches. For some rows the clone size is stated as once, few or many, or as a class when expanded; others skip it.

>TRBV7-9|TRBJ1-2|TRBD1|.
CASSLAGTGRNGYTF
TGTGCCAGCAGCTTAGCGGGGACAGGGAGGAACGGCTACACCTTC
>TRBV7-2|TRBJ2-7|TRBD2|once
CASSFLAGGPYEQYF
TGTGCCAGCAGCTTTCTAGCGGGGGGGCCCTACGAGCAGTACTTC
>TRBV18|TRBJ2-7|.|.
CASSPTLVGFYEQYF
TGTGCCAGCTCACCAACCTTGGTGGGATTCTACGAGCAGTACTTC
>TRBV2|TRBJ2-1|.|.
CASREAGGGAYNEQFF
TGTGCCAGCAGAGAGGCGGGCGGGGGCGCTTACAATGAGCAGTTCTTC
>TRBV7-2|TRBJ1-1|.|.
CASSFNGEKAFF
TGTGCCAGCAGCTTCAATGGAGAGAAAGCTTTCTTT
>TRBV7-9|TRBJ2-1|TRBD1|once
CASSLAPGTGSYNEQFF
TGTGCCAGCAGCTTAGCCCCAGGGACAGGGTCCTACAATGAGCAGTTCTTC
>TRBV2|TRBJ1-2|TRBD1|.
CASSEALRQGGSYGYTF
TGTGCCAGCAGTGAAGCGCTTCGACAGGGGGGTTCCTATGGCTACACCTTC
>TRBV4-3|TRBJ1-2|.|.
CASQPSLFDYGYTF
TGCGCCAGCCAGCCAAGCCTTTTCGACTATGGCTACACCTTC
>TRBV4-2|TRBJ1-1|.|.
CASSHFRGGVNTEAFF
TGTGCCAGCAGCCACTTCCGGGGGGGTGTGAACACTGAAGCTTTCTTT
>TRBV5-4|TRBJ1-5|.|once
CASSSQGSNQPQHF
TGTGCCAGCAGCTCACAGGGAAGCAATCAGCCCCAGCATTTT
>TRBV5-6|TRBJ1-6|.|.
CASSLSSYNSPLHF
TGTGCCAGCAGCTTAAGCTCCTATAATTCACCCCTCCACTTT
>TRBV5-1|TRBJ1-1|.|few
CASGRNLNTEAFF
TGCGCCAGCGGGAGGAACCTGAACACTGAAGCTTTCTTT
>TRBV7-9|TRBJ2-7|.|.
CASSLGPVKSYEQYF
TGTGCCAGCAGCTTAGGGCCAGTCAAGTCCTACGAGCAGTACTTC
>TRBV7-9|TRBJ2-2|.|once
CASSLSGPGELFF
TGTGCCAGCAGCTTATCAGGCCCCGGGGAGCTGTTTTTT
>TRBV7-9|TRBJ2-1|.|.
CASSLILAAGEQFF
TGTGCCAGCAGCTTGATACTAGCTGCCGGAGAGCAGTTCTTC
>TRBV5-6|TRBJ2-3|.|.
CASSGWDTQYF
TGTGCCAGCAGCGGCTGGGATACGCAGTATTTT
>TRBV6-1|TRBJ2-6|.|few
CASYPGSGANVLTF
TGTGCCAGCTATCCGGGGTCTGGGGCCAACGTCCTGACTTTC
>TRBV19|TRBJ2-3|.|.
CASSPWGPDTQYF
TGTGCCAGTAGTCCCTGGGGGCCAGATACGCAGTATTTT
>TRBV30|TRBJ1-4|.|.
CAWSPPPWAEKLFF
TGTGCCTGGAGTCCTCCTCCCTGGGCTGAAAAACTGTTTTTT
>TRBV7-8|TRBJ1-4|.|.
CASSSQQKFATNEKLFF
TGTGCCAGCAGCTCACAACAGAAGTTCGCAACTAATGAAAAACTGTTTTTT
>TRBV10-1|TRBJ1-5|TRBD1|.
CASSEVQGGDQPQHF
TGCGCCAGCAGTGAGGTCCAGGGGGGGGATCAGCCCCAGCATTTT
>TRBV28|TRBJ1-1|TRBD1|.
CASSLLHYRGWTEAFF
TGTGCCAGCAGTTTATTGCACTACAGGGGGTGGACTGAAGCTTTCTTT
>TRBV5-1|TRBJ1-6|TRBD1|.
CASSLDRGHSPLHF
TGCGCCAGCAGCTTGGACAGGGGCCATTCACCCCTCCACTTT
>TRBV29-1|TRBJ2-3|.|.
CSAGTSTDTQYF
TGCAGCGCAGGGACAAGCACAGATACGCAGTATTTT
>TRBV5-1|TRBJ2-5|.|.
CASSPAPGSQETQYF
TGCGCCAGCAGCCCAGCACCGGGATCCCAAGAGACCCAGTACTTC
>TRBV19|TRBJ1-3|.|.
CASAGSSGNTIYF
TGTGCCAGTGCAGGGAGCTCTGGAAACACCATATATTTT
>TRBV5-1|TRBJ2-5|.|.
CASSAMQETQYF
TGCGCCAGCAGCGCTATGCAAGAGACCCAGTACTTC
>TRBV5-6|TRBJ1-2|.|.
CASSSEGLYYGYTF
TGTGCCAGCAGCTCTGAAGGGCTCTACTATGGCTACACCTTC
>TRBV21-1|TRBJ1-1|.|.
CASAALVNTEAFF
TGTGCCAGTGCTGCCTTAGTGAACACTGAAGCTTTCTTT
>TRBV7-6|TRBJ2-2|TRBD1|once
CASSLGTGPNTGELFF
TGTGCCAGCAGCTTAGGGACAGGGCCGAACACCGGGGAGCTGTTTTTT
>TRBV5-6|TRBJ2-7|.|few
CASSLSHIYEQYF
TGTGCCAGCAGCTTGTCACACATCTACGAGCAGTACTTC
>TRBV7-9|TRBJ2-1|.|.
CASRPSVAPDEQFF
TGTGCCAGCAGGCCTAGCGTGGCCCCCGATGAGCAGTTCTTC
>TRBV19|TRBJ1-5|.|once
CASTGGQGISNQPQHF
TGTGCCAGTACCGGAGGGCAGGGGATTAGTAATCAGCCCCAGCATTTT
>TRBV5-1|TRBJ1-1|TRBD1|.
CASTLRTGWNTEAFF
TGCGCCAGCACCCTTCGGACAGGCTGGAACACTGAAGCTTTCTTT
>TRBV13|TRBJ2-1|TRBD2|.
CASSLGIGTSLAYNEQFF
TGTGCCAGCAGCTTAGGAATAGGGACTAGCTTGGCCTACAATGAGCAGTTCTTC
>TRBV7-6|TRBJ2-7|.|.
CASSLEVSASAYEQYF
TGTGCCAGCAGCTTGGAGGTATCGGCTAGCGCTTACGAGCAGTACTTC
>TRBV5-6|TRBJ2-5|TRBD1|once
CASSLWGDRVGETQYF
TGTGCCAGCAGCTTGTGGGGGGACAGGGTAGGGGAGACCCAGTACTTC
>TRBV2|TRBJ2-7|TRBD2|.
CASSEAGLAVGFYEQYF
TGTGCCAGCAGTGAAGCTGGACTAGCTGTCGGCTTCTACGAGCAGTACTTC
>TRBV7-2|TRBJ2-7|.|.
CASSSDTTYEQYF
TGTGCCAGCAGCTCTGACACCACCTACGAGCAGTACTTC
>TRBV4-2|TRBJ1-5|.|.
CASSQVGTLDQPQHF
TGTGCCAGCAGCCAAGTGGGCACACTCGATCAGCCCCAGCATTTT
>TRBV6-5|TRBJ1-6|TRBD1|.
CASSYWTGGNSPLHF
TGTGCCAGCAGTTACTGGACAGGGGGGAATTCACCCCTCCACTTT
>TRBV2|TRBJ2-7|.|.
CASSANRGGYEQYF
TGTGCCAGCAGTGCTAACAGGGGAGGATACGAGCAGTACTTC
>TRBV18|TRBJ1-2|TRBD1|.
CASSPQGDYGYTF
TGTGCCAGCTCTCCGCAGGGGGACTATGGCTACACCTTC
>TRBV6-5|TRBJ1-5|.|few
CASQRGEVGHQPQHF
TGTGCCAGTCAAAGGGGCGAGGTGGGTCATCAGCCCCAGCATTTT
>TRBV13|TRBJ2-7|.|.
CASSLGVRKYEQYF
TGTGCCAGCAGCTTAGGAGTGCGCAAGTACGAGCAGTACTTC
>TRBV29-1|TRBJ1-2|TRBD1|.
CSVLSTGGDYGYTF
TGCAGCGTTTTGTCCACAGGGGGCGACTATGGCTACACCTTC
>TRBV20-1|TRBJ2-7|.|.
CSARSEYEQYF
TGCAGTGCTAGATCCGAATACGAGCAGTACTTC
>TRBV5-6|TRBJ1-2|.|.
CASSSLGRDGYTF
TGTGCCAGCAGCTCGTTAGGCAGAGATGGCTACACCTTC
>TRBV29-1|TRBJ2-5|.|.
CSAWGLQETQYF
TGCAGCGCCTGGGGGTTGCAAGAGACCCAGTACTTC
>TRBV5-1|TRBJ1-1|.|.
CASSLVNQENTEAFF
TGCGCCAGCAGCTTGGTTAACCAGGAGAACACTGAAGCTTTCTTT
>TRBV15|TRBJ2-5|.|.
CATSKQKETQYF
TGTGCCACCAGCAAACAAAAAGAGACCCAGTACTTC
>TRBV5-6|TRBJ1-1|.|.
CASSSPPENTEAFF
TGTGCCAGCAGCTCCCCCCCCGAAAACACTGAAGCTTTCTTT
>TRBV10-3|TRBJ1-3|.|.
CAISGTAAKGVNTIYF
TGTGCCATCAGCGGAACGGCGGCCAAGGGGGTAAACACCATATATTTT